The TCR beta chain under discussion was sequenced for a study of blood T cell repertoires in COVID-19. On the study more broadly: Acute and convalescent COVID-19 specimens originated in the United States, Italy and Spain. PBMCs, B-cell-depleted T cells, or T cells were the source of the cDNA or gDNA that made up the material.

Study processing details: From reference gene primer amplification, estimates of nucleated cell counts were derived. Profiled with immunoSEQ multiplex PCR; TCRdb holds only in-frame clones, not every one. D and trimming come from the DNA, and the V and J calls and clone size come from that table. The sample consists of 130,000 to 150,000 clones, around nine tenths of them appearing once. This TCR came from a human donor in a cohort sampled during active COVID-19. Sequencing used peripheral blood.

CDR3 DNA: TGTGCCAGTAGTGTGAGGAGGACAGGAACAGGAAACACCATATATTTT. This codes for CASSVRRTGTGNTIYF. The chain is built from TRBV19 and TRBJ1-3, with 7 bases aligning to TRBD1. The CDR3 has 16 amino acids. CDR1 and CDR2 (germline): LNHDA, SQIVND (reference sequence). V was pared by 5 bases and J by 4 bases, with 11 bases of the junction left unmatched. Complete variable domain (other parts from reference TRBV19 and TRBJ1-3): DGGITQSPKYLFRKEGQNVTLSCEQNLNHDAMYWYRQDPGQGLRLIYYSQIVNDFQKGDIAEGYSVSREKKESFPLTVTSAQKNPTAFYLCASSVRRTGTGNTIYFGEGSWLTVV.